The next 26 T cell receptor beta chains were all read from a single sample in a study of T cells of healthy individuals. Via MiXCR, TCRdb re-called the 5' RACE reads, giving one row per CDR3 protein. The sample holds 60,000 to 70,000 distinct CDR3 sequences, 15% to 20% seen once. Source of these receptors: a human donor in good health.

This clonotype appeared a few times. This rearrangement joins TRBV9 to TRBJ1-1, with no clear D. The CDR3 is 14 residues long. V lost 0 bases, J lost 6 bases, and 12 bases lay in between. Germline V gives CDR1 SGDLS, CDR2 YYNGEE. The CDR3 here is CASSVVLDGAEAFF. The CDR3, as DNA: TGTGCCAGCAGCGTAGTTCTGGACGGCGCTGAAGCTTTCTTT.

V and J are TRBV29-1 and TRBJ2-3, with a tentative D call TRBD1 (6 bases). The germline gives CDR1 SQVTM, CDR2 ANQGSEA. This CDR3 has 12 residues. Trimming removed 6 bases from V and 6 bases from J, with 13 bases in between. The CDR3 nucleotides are TGCAGCGTAACCAAGAGGGGGGATACGCAGTATTTT. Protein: CSVTKRGDTQYF.

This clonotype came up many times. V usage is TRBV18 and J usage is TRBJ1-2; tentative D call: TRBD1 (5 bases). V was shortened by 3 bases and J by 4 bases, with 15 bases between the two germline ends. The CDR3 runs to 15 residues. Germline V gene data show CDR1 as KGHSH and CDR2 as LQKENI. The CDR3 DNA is TGTGCCAGCTCACCGTTCGAAGGGGAGGCCTATGGCTACACCTTC. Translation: CASSPFEGEAYGYTF.

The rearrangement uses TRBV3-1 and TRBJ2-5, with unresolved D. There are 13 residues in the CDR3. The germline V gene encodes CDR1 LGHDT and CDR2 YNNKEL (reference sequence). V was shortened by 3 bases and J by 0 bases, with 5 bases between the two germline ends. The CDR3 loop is CASSQGYQETQYF. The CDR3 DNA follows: TGTGCCAGCAGCCAGGGATACCAAGAGACCCAGTACTTC.

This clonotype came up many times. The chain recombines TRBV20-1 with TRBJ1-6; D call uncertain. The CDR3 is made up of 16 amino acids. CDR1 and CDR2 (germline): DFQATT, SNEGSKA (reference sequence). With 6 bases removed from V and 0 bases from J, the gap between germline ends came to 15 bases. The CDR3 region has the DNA TGCAGTGCCCCCTCGAGAGGCTCCTCCTATAATTCACCCCTCCACTTT. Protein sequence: CSAPSRGSSYNSPLHF.

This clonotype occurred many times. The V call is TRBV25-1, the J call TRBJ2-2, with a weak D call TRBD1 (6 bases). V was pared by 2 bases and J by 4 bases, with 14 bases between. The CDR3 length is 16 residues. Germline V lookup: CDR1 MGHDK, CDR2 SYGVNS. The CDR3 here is CASSEPGQSGTGELFF. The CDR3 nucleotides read TGTGCCAGCAGTGAACCTGGACAGTCGGGCACCGGGGAGCTGTTTTTT.

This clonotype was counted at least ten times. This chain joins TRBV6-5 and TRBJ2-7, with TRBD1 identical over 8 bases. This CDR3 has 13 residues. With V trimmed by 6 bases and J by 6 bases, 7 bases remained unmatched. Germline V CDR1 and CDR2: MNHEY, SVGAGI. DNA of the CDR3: TGTGCCAGCAGGTCATCAGGGGGCCTCGAGCAGTACTTC. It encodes CASRSSGGLEQYF.

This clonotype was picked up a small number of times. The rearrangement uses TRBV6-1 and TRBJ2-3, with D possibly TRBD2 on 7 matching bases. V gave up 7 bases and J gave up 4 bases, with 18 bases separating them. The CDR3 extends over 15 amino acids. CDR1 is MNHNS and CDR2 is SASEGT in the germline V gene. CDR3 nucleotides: TGTGCCAGCATAGGGGGGGCAGGAGAAGCAGATACGCAGTATTTT. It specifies CASIGGAGEADTQYF.

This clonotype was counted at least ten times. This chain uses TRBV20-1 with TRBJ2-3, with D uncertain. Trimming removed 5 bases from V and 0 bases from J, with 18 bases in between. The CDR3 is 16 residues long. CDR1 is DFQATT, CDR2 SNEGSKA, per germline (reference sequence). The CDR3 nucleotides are TGCAGTGCTTACCGCCGTCGTCGCACAAGCACAGATACGCAGTATTTT. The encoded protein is CSAYRRRRTSTDTQYF.

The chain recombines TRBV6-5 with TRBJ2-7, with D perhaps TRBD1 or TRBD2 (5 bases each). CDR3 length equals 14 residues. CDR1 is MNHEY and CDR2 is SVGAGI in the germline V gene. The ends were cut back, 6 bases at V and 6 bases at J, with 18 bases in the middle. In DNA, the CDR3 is TGTGCCAGCAGCCGATTACGGGGCAGGACCGAGCAGTACTTC. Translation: CASSRLRGRTEQYF.

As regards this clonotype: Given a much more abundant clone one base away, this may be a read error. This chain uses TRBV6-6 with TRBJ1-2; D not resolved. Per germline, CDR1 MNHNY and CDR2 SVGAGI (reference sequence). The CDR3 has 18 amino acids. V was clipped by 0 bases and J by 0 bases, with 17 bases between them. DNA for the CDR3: TGTGCCAGCAGTTACTCGCGGCAGTGGGCGCAAACTAACTATGGCTACACCTTC. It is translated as CASSYSRQWAQTNYGYTF.

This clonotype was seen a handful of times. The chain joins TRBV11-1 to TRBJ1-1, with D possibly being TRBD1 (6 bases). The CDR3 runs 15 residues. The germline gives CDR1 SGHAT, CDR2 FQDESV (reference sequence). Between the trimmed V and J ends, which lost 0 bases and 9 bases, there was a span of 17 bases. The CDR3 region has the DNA TGTGCCAGCAGCTTAGCGGCTGGCAGGGGATGGAAAGCTTTCTTT. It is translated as CASSLAAGRGWKAFF.

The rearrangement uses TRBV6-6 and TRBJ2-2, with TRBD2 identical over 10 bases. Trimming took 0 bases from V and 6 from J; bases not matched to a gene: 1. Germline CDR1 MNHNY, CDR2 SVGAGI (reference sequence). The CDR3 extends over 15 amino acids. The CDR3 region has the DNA TGTGCCAGCAGTTACTCGGGGACTAGCGCCGGGGAGCTGTTTTTT. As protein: CASSYSGTSAGELFF.

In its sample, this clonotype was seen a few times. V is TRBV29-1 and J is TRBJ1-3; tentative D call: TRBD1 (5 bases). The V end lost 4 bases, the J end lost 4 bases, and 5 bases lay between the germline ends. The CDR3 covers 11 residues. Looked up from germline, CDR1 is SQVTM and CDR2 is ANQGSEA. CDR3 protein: CSVGQGNTIYF. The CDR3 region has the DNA TGCAGCGTTGGACAGGGAAACACCATATATTTT.

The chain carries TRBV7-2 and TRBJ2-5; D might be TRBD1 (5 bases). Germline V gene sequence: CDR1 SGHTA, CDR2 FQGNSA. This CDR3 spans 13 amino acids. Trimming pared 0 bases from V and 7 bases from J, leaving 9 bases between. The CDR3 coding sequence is TGTGCCAGCAGCTTAGCCCACCAGGGGACCCAGTACTTC. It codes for CASSLAHQGTQYF.

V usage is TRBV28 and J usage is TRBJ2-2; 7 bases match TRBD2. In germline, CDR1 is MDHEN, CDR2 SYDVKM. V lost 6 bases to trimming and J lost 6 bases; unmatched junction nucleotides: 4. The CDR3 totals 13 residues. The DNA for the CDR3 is TGTGCCAGCAGGCCGGCGGGGGCCGGGGAGCTGTTTTTT. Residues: CASRPAGAGELFF.

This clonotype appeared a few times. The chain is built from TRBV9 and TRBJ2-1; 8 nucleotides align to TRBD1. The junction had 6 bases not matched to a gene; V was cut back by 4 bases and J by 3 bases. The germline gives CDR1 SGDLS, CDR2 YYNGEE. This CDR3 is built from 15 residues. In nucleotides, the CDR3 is TGTGCCAGCAGCAAAATAGACAGGGGCTACAATGAGCAGTTCTTC. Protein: CASSKIDRGYNEQFF.

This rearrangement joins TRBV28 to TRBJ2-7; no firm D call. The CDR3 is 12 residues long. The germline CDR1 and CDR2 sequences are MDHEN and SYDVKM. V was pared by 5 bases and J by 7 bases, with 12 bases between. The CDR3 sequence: CASSPLQLEQYF. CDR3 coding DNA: TGTGCCAGCAGTCCTCTCCAATTAGAGCAGTACTTC.

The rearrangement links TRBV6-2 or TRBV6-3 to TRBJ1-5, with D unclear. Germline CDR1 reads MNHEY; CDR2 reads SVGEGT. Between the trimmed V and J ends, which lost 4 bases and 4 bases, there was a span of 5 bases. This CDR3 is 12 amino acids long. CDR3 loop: CASSFGNQPQHF. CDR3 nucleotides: TGTGCCAGCAGTTTTGGAAATCAGCCCCAGCATTTT.

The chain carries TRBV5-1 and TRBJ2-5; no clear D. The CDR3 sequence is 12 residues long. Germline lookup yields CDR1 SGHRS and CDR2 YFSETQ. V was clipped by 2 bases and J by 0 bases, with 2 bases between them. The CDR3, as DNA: TGCGCCAGCAGCTTTGACCAAGAGACCCAGTACTTC. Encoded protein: CASSFDQETQYF.

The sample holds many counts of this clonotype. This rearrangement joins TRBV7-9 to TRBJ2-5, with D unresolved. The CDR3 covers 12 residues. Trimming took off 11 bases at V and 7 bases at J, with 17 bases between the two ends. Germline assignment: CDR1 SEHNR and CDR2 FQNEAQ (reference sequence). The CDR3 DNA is TGTGCCGGAAAACGAAGCATAGGGACCCAGTACTTC. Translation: CAGKRSIGTQYF.

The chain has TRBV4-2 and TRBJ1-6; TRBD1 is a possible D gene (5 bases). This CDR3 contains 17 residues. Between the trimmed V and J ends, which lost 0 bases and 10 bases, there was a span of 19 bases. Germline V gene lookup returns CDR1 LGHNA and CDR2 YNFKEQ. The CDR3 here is CASSQDIFRDVFSPLHF. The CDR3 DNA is TGTGCCAGCAGCCAAGATATATTTAGGGACGTCTTCTCACCCCTCCACTTT.

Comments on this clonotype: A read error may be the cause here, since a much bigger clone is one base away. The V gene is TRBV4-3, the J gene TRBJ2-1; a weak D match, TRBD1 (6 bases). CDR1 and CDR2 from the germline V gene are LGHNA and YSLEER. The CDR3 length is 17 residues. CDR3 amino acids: CASSQDGGRPPNNKQFF. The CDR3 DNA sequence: TGCGCCAGCAGCCAAGATGGGGGCAGGCCCCCGAACAATAAGCAGTTCTTC.

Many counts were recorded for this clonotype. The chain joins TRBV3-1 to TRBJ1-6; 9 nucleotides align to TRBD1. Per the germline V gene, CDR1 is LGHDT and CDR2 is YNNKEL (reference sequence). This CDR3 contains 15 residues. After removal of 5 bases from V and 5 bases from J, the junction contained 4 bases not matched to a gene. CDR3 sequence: CASSWDRVHNSPLHF. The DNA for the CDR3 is TGTGCCAGCAGCTGGGACAGGGTCCATAATTCACCCCTCCACTTT.

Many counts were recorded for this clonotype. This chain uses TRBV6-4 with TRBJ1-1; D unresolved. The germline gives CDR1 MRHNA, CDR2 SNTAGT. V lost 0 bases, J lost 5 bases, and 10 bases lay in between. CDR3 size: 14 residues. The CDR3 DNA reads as TGTGCCAGCAGTGACTCCTCTGAGGGAACTGAAGCTTTCTTT. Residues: CASSDSSEGTEAFF.

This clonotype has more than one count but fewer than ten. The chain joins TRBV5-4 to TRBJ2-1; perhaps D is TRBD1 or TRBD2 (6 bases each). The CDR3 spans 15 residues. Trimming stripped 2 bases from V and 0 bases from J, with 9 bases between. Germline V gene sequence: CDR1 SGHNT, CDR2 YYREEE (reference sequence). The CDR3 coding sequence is TGTGCCAGCAGCTTTGAGGGGGGCTCCTACAATGAGCAGTTCTTC. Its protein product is CASSFEGGSYNEQFF.